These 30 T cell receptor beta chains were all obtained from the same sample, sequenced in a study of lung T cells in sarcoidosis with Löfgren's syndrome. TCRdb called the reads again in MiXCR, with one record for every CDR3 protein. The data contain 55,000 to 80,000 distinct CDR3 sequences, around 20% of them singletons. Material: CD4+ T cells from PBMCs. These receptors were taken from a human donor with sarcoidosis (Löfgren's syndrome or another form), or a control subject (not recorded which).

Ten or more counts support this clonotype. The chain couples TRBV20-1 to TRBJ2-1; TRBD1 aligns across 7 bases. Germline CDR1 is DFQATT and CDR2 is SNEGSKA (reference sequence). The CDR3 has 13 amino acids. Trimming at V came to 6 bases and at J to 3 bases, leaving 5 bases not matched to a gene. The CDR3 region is CSAGGTDYNEQFF. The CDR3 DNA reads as TGCAGTGCCGGTGGGACAGACTACAATGAGCAGTTCTTC.

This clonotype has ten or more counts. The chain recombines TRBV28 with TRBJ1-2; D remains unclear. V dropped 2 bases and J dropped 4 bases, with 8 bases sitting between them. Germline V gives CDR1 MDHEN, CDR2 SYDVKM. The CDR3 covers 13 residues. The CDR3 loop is CASSLPRGYGYTF. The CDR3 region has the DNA TGTGCCAGCAGTTTACCACGGGGCTATGGCTACACCTTC.

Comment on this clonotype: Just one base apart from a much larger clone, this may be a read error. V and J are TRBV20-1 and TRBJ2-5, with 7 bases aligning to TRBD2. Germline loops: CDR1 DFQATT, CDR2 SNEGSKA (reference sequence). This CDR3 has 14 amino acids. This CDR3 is CSAPGPTLRETQNF. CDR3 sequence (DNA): TGCAGTGCACCTGGACCAACACTGCGGGAGACCCAGAACTTC.

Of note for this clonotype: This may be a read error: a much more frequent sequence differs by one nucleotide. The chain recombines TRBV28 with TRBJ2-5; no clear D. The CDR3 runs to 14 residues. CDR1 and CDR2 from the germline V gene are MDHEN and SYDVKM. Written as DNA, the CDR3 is TGTGCCAGCAGTCTCCGGGTCTTCAAAGAGGCCCAGTACTTC. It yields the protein CASSLRVFKEAQYF.

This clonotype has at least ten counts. The CDR3 is CASSPPTGNEQFF. CDR3 nucleotide sequence: TGTGCCAGCAGTCCACCGACAGGAAATGAGCAGTTCTTC. The rearrangement uses TRBV28 and TRBJ2-1; a weak D match, TRBD1 (6 bases). The CDR3 runs to 13 residues. The germline V and J ends were trimmed by 5 bases and 7 bases, with 12 bases remaining between them. The germline V gene has CDR1 MDHEN and CDR2 SYDVKM. Full variable domain (remainder filled in from reference TRBV28 and TRBJ2-1): DVKVTQSSRYLVKRTGEKVFLECVQDMDHENMFWYRQDPGLGLRLIYFSYDVKMKEKGDIPEGYSVSREKKERFSLILESASTNQTSMYLCASSPPTGNEQFFGPGTRLTVL.

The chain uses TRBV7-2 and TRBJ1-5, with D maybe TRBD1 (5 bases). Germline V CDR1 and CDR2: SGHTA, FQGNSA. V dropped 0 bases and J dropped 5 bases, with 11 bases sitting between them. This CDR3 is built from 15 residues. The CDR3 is CASSLARQGHQPQHF. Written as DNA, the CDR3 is TGTGCCAGCAGCTTAGCGAGGCAGGGCCATCAGCCCCAGCATTTT.

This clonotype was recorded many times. The CDR3 DNA reads TGCAGTGCCACGACTAGCGGTAAAAACATTCAGTACTTC. Its protein is CSATTSGKNIQYF. The chain is built from TRBV20-1 and TRBJ2-4, with 9 bases aligning to TRBD2. Unmatched junction bases numbered 4, after V lost 6 bases and J lost 4 bases. Germline loops: CDR1 DFQATT, CDR2 SNEGSKA (reference sequence). This CDR3 has 13 amino acids.

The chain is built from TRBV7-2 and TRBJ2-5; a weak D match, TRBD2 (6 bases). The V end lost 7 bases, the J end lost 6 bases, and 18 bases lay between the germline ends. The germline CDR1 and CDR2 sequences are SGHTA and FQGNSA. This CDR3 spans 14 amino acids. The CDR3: CASTPASGRQTQYF. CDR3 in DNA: TGTGCCAGCACCCCGGCCAGCGGGCGGCAGACCCAGTACTTC. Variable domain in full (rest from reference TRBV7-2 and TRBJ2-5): GAGVSQSPSNKVTEKGKDVELRCDPISGHTALYWYRQSLGQGLEFLIYFQGNSAPDKSGLPSDRFSAERTGGSVSTLTIQRTQQEDSAVYLCASTPASGRQTQYFGPGTRLLVL.

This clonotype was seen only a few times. The CDR3 coding sequence is TGCGCCAGCAGCATAACAGTGAACACCGGGGAGCTGTTTTTT. This gives the protein CASSITVNTGELFF. V gene TRBV10-2 combines with J gene TRBJ2-2; no firm D call. This CDR3 comprises 14 residues. The V end was cut by 6 bases, the J end by 1 base, with 9 bases between. Germline values: CDR1 WSHSY, CDR2 SAAADI.

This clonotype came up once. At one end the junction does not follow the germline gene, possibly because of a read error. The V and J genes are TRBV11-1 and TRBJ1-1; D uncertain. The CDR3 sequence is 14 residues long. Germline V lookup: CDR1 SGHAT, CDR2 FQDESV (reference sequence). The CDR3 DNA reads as TGTGCCAACAGCCCATCGATAGGGTCCACTGAAGCTTTCTTT. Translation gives CANSPSIGSTEAFF.

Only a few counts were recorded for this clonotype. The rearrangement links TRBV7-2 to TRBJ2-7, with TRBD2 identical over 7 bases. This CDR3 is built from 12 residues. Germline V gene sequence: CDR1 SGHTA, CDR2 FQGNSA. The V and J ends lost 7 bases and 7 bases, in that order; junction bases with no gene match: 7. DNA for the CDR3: TGTGCCAGCACCCGACTAGCTTTAGAGCAGTACTTC. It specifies CASTRLALEQYF.

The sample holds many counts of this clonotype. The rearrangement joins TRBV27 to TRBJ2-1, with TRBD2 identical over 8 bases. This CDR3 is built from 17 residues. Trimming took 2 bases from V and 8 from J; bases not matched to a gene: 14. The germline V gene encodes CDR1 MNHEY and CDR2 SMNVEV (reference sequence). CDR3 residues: CASSLTWSGSGMDEQFF. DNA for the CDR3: TGTGCCAGCAGTTTAACGTGGAGCGGTAGCGGGATGGATGAGCAGTTCTTC.

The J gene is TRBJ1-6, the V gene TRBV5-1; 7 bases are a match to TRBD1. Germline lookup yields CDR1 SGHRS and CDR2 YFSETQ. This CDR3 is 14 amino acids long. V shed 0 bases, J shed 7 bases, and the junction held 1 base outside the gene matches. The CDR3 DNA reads TGCGCCAGCAGCTTGGGGGACAGCAATTCACCCCTCCACTTT. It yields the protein CASSLGDSNSPLHF.

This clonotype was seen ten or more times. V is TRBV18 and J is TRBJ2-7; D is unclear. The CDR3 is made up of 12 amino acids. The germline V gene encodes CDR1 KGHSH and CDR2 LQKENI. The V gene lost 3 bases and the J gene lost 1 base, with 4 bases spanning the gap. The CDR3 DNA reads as TGTGCCAGCTCACCTCAATCCTACGAGCAGTACTTC. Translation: CASSPQSYEQYF. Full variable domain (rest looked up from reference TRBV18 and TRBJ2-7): NAGVMQNPRHLVRRRGQEARLRCSPMKGHSHVYWYRQLPEEGLKFMVYLQKENIIDESGMPKERFSAEFPKEGPSILRIQQVVRGDSAAYFCASSPQSYEQYFGPGTRLTVT.

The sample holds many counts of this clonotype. CDR3: CASSLLGLAGAGPAKNIQYF. CDR3 DNA sequence: TGTGCCAGCAGCTTATTAGGGCTAGCGGGAGCCGGACCAGCCAAAAACATTCAGTACTTC. The V call is TRBV7-2, the J call TRBJ2-4, with 10 bases identical to TRBD2. Germline CDR1 and CDR2: SGHTA and FQGNSA. Unmatched junction bases numbered 13, after V lost 2 bases and J lost 0 bases. The CDR3 extends over 20 amino acids.

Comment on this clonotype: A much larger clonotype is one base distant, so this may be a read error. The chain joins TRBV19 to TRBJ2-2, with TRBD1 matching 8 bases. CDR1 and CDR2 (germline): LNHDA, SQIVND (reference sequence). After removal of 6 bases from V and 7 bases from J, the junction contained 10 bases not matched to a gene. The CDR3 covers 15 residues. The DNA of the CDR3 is TGTGCCAGTAGAATCCAGGGGGCGGACATCGGGGAGCTGTTTTTT. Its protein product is CASRIQGADIGELFF.

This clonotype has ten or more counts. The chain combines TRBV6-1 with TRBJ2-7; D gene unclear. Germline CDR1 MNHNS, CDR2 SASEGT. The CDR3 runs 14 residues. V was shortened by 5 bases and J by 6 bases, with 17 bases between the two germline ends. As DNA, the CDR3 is TGTGCCAGCAGTAAAGGCCAGCCCTCCGGCGAGCAGTACGTC. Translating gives CASSKGQPSGEQYV.

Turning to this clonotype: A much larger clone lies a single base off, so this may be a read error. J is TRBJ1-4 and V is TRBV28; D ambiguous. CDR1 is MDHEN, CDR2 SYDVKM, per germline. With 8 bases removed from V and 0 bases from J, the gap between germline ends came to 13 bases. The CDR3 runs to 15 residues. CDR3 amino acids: CASGSAFSTNEKLFF. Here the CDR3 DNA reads TGTGCCAGCGGTTCCGCCTTCTCAACTAATGAAAAACTGTTTTTT.

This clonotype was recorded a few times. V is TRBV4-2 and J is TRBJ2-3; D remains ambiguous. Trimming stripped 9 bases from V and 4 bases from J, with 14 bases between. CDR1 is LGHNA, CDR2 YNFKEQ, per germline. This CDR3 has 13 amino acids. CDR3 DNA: TGTGCCAGTCGGGCAGGCGGCGCAGATACGCAGTATTTT. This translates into CASRAGGADTQYF.

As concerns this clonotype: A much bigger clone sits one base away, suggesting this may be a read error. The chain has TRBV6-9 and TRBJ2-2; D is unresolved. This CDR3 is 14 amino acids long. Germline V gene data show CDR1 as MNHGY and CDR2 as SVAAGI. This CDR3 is CARSYHGNTGELFF. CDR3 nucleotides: TGTGCCCGCAGTTACCACGGGAACACCGGGGAGCTGTTTTTT.

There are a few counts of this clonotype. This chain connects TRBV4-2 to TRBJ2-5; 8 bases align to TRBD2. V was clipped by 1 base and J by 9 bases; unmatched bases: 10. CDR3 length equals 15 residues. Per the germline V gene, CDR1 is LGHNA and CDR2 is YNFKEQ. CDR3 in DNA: TGTGCCAGCAGCCAAGTATCTACGGGAGGGGAGGCCCAGTACTTC. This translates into CASSQVSTGGEAQYF.

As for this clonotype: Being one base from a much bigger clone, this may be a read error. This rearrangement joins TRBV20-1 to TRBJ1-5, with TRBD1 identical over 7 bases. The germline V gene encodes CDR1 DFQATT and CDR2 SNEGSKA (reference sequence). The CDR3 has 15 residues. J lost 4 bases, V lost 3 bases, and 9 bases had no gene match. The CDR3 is CSARPGGCHNQPQHF. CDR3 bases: TGCAGTGCTAGGCCAGGGGGTTGCCATAATCAGCCCCAGCATTTT.

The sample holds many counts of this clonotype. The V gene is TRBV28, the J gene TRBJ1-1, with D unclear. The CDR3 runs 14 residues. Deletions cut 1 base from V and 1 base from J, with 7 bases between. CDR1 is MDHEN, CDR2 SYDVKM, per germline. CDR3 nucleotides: TGTGCCAGCAGTTTATTGCCTGCGAACACTGAAGCTTTCTTT. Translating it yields CASSLLPANTEAFF.

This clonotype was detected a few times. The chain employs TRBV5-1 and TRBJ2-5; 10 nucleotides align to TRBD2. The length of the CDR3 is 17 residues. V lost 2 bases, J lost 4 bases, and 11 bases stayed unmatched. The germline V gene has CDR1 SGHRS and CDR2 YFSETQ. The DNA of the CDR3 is TGCGCCAGCAGCTTTCTACTCACCGGGACTAGCGTAGAGACCCAGTACTTC. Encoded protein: CASSFLLTGTSVETQYF. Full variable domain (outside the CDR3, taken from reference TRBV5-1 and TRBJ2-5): KAGVTQTPRYLIKTRGQQVTLSCSPISGHRSVSWYQQTPGQGLQFLFEYFSETQRNKGNFPGRFSGRQFSNSRSEMNVSTLELGDSALYLCASSFLLTGTSVETQYFGPGTRLLVL.

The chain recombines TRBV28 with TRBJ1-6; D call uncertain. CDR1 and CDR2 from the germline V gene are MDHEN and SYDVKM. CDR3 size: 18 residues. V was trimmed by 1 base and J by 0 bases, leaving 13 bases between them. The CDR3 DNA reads TGTGCCAGCAGTTTATTGAGGCCCACAATCTCCTATAATTCACCCCTCCACTTT. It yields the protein CASSLLRPTISYNSPLHF.

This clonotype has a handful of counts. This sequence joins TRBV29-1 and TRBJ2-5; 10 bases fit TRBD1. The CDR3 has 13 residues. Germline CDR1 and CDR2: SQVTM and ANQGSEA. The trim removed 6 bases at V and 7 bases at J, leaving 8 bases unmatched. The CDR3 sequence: CSVYRQGARTQYF. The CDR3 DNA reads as TGCAGCGTCTACAGACAGGGGGCACGGACCCAGTACTTC. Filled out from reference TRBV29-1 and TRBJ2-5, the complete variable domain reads SAVISQKPSRDICQRGTSLTIQCQVDSQVTMMFWYRQQPGQSLTLIATANQGSEATYESGFVIDKFPISRPNLTFSTLTVSNMSPEDSSIYLCSVYRQGARTQYFGPGTRLLVL.

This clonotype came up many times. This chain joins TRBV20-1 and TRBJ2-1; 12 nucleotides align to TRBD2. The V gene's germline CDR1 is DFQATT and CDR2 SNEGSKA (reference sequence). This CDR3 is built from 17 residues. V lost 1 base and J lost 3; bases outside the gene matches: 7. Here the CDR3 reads CSARVTSGRTNYNEQFF. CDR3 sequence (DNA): TGCAGTGCTAGAGTCACTAGCGGGAGGACAAACTACAATGAGCAGTTCTTC.

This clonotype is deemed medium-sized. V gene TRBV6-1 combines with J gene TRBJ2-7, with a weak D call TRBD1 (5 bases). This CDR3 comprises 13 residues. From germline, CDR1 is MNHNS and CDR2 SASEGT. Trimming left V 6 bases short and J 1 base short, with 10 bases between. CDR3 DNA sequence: TGTGCCAGCAGACTCAGGGAATCCTACGAGCAGTACTTC. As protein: CASRLRESYEQYF.

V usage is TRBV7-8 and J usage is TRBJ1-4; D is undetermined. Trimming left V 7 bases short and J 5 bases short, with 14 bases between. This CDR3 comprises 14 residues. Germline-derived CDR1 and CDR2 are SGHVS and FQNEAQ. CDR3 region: CASNIESGNEKLFF. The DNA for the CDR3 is TGTGCCAGCAACATAGAGTCGGGGAATGAAAAACTGTTTTTT.

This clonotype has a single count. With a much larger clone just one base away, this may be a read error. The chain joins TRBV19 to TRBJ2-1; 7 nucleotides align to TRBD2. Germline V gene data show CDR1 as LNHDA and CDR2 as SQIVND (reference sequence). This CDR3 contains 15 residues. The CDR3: CASSMAGDEYNGQFF. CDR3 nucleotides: TGTGCCAGTAGTATGGCGGGAGACGAGTACAATGGGCAGTTCTTC.